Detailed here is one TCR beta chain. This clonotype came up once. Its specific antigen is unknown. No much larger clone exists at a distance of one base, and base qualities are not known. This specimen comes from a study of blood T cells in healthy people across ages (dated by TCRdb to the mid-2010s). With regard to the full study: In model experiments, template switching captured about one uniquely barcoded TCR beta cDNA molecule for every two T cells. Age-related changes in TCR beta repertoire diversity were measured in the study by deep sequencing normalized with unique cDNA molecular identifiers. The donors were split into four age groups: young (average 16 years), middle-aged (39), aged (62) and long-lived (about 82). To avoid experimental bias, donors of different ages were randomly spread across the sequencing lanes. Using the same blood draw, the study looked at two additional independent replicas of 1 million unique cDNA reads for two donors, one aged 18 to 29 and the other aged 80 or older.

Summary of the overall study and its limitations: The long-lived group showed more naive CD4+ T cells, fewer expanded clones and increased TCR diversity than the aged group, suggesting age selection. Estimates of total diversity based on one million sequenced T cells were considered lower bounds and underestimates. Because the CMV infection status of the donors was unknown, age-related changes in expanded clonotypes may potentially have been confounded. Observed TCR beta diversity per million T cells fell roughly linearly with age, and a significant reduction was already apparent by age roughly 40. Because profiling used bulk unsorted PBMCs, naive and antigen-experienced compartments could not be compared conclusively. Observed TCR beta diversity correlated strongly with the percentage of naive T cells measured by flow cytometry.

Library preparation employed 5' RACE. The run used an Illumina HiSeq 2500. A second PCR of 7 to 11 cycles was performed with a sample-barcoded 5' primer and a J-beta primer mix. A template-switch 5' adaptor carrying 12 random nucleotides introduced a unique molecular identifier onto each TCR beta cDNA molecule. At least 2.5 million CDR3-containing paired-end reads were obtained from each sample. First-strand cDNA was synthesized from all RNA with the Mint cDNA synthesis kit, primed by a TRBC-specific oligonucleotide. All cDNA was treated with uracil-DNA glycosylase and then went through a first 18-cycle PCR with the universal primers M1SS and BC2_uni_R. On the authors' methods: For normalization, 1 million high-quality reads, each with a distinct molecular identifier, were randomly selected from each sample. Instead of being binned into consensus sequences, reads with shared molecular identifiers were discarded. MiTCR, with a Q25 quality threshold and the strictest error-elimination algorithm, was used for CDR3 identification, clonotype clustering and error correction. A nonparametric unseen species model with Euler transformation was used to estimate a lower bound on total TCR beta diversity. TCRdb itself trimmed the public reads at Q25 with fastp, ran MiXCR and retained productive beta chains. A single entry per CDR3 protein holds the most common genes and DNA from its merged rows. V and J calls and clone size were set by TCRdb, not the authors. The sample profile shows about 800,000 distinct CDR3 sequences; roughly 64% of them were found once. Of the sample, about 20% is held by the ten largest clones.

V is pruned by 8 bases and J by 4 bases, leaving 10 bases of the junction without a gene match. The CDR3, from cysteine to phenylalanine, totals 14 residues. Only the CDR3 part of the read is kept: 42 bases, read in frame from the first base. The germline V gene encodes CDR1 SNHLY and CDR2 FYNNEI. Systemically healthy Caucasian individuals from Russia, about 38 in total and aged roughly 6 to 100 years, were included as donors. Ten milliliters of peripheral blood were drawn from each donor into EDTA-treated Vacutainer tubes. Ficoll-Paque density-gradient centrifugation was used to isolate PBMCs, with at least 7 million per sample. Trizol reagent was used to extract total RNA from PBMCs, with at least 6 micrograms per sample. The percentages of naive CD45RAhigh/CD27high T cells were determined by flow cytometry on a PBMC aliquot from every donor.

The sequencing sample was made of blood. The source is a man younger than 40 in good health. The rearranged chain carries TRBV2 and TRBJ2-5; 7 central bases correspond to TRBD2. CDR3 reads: CASHRGDDLETQYF. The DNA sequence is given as TGTGCCAGCCACCGGGGGGATGATTTAGAGACCCAGTACTTC.